These 21 T cell receptor beta chains were sequenced from one sample in a study of T cells after yellow fever vaccination. TCRdb reprocessed the 5' RACE reads with MiXCR, giving one entry per CDR3 protein. The sample includes under 550,000 distinct CDR3 sequences, around a fifth seen only once; the top ten take approximately 15%. This material consisted of PBMCs, taken 20 to 25 days after the first yellow fever vaccination. The receptors originated from a man aged 18 to 30 who received the YFV17D yellow fever vaccine.

The sample holds a few counts of this clonotype. V is TRBV11-3 and J is TRBJ2-1; 14 bases are a match to TRBD2. Germline loops: CDR1 SGHNT, CDR2 YENEEA. V was clipped by 7 bases and J by 4 bases; unmatched bases: 15. The CDR3 runs 19 residues. CDR3 in amino acids: CASNPRGTSGGPKYNEQFF. As DNA, the CDR3 is TGTGCCAGCAACCCCAGGGGGACTAGCGGGGGCCCCAAATACAATGAGCAGTTCTTC.

The sample holds a few counts of this clonotype. The rearrangement links TRBV19 to TRBJ1-1; no reliable D call. V lost 5 bases, J lost 0 bases, and 13 bases lay in between. Germline CDR1 reads LNHDA; CDR2 reads SQIVND (reference sequence). There are 15 residues in the CDR3. The CDR3, as DNA: TGTGCCAGTAGTCGGGCAGAAATTATGAACACTGAAGCTTTCTTT. Its translation is CASSRAEIMNTEAFF.

A few counts support this clonotype. The chain couples TRBV7-3 to TRBJ1-1; 8 bases are shared with TRBD1. CDR3 length: 13 residues. CDR1 is SGHTA, CDR2 FQGTGA, per germline. With 2 bases clipped from V and 8 bases from J, the junction kept 4 bases outside the gene matches. CDR3 protein: CASSLSTGAEAFF. In nucleotides, the CDR3 is TGTGCCAGCAGCTTATCGACAGGGGCCGAAGCTTTCTTT.

The chain combines TRBV12-3 or TRBV12-4 with TRBJ1-1; D gene ambiguous. The ends were cut back, 3 bases at V and 0 bases at J, with 11 bases in the middle. This CDR3 comprises 15 residues. The CDR3 nucleotides read TGTGCCAGCAGTTTTCAGAAAGGGATGAACACTGAAGCTTTCTTT. Translating gives CASSFQKGMNTEAFF.

J is TRBJ1-2 and V is TRBV4-3; TRBD1 matches at 10 bases. The CDR3 length is 14 residues. Germline CDR1 is LGHNA and CDR2 is YSLEER. Trimming took 4 bases from V and 7 from J; bases not matched to a gene: 6. This CDR3 is CASSLTGTGVGYTF. The CDR3 coding sequence is TGCGCCAGCAGCCTAACCGGGACAGGGGTTGGCTACACCTTC.

This chain joins TRBV14 and TRBJ1-2; possibly TRBD1 for D (5 bases). Germline V gives CDR1 SGHDN, CDR2 FVKESK. The length of the CDR3 is 12 residues. Trimming took 4 bases from V and 8 from J, leaving 11 bases between them. The CDR3 nucleotides read TGTGCCAGCAGCCCAGGGACCATAGGCTACACCTTC. Encoded protein: CASSPGTIGYTF.

This clonotype has only a few counts. The rearrangement links TRBV25-1 to TRBJ2-2; perhaps TRBD1 as D (5 bases). V lost 5 bases to trimming and J lost 3 bases, with 10 bases between them. CDR3 length: 14 amino acids. Germline V gene data show CDR1 as MGHDK and CDR2 as SYGVNS. The CDR3 sequence: CASSRGGDTGELFF. In DNA, the CDR3 is TGTGCCAGCAGTAGGGGTGGGGACACCGGGGAGCTGTTTTTT.

This clonotype was detected only a few times. V is TRBV7-2 and J is TRBJ2-3; D not certain. This CDR3 spans 16 amino acids. The germline V gene has CDR1 SGHTA and CDR2 FQGNSA. V was clipped by 1 base and J by 3 bases, with 14 bases between them. In nucleotides, the CDR3 is TGTGCCAGCAGCTTAGATTCGACGGGTATTACAGATACGCAGTATTTT. Its translation: CASSLDSTGITDTQYF.

The chain combines TRBV5-1 with TRBJ1-1, with no clear D. V was shortened by 4 bases and J by 4 bases, with 14 bases between the two germline ends. This CDR3 spans 14 amino acids. Germline-derived CDR1 and CDR2 are SGHRS and YFSETQ. CDR3 in DNA: TGCGCCAGCAGCGACGGGCCAGCTACCACTGAAGCTTTCTTT. It translates to CASSDGPATTEAFF.

The chain recombines TRBV5-5 with TRBJ2-2, with D unclear. CDR3 length: 14 amino acids. Per the germline V gene, CDR1 is SGHKS and CDR2 is YYEKEE (reference sequence). Trimming left V 2 bases short and J 5 bases short, with 10 bases between. The CDR3 DNA follows: TGTGCCAGCAGCTTTGCGGAGCCTACCGGGGAGCTGTTTTTT. Amino acids: CASSFAEPTGELFF. Full variable domain (remainder filled in from reference TRBV5-5 and TRBJ2-2): DAGVTQSPTHLIKTRGQQVTLRCSPISGHKSVSWYQQVLGQGPQFIFQYYEKEERGRGNFPDRFSARQFPNYSSELNVNALLLGDSALYLCASSFAEPTGELFFGEGSRLTVL.

This clonotype was seen only a few times. The chain uses TRBV29-1 and TRBJ2-3; 8 bases fit TRBD1. The CDR3 covers 14 residues. V shed 8 bases, J shed 0 bases, and the junction held 7 bases outside the gene matches. Looked up from germline, CDR1 is SQVTM and CDR2 is ANQGSEA. This chain's CDR3 is CSTRTGSSTDTQYF. CDR3 in DNA: TGCAGCACCCGGACAGGGAGTAGCACAGATACGCAGTATTTT.

This clonotype has just a few counts. The V gene is TRBV4-3, the J gene TRBJ1-6; TRBD1 might be the D (5 bases). From germline, CDR1 is LGHNA and CDR2 YSLEER. CDR3 length: 15 amino acids. Deletions cut 4 bases from V and 4 bases from J, with 11 bases between. CDR3 protein: CASSPRRGYNSPLHF. The CDR3, as DNA: TGCGCCAGCAGCCCCCGCCGGGGGTATAATTCACCCCTCCACTTT.

This clonotype turned up a few times. This chain uses TRBV7-8 with TRBJ2-3; 7 nucleotides agree with TRBD2. The CDR3 spans 14 residues. The V gene end was trimmed by 5 bases and the J gene end by 3 bases; junction bases not matched to a gene: 5. Germline lookup yields CDR1 SGHVS and CDR2 FQNEAQ. Here the CDR3 DNA reads TGTGCCAGCAGCCTCCGGGGGGAGACAGATACGCAGTATTTT. Protein product: CASSLRGETDTQYF. Filled out from reference TRBV7-8 and TRBJ2-3, the complete variable domain reads GAGVSQSPRYKVAKRGQDVALRCDPISGHVSLFWYQQALGQGPEFLTYFQNEAQLDKSGLPSDRFFAERPEGSVSTLKIQRTQQEDSAVYLCASSLRGETDTQYFGPGTRLTVL.

This clonotype was detected a few times. The chain couples TRBV7-6 to TRBJ2-7; 7 nucleotides align to TRBD1. CDR3 length: 16 amino acids. J was trimmed by 0 bases and V by 1 base; bases with no gene match: 6. Germline values: CDR1 SGHVS, CDR2 FNYEAQ. The CDR3 sequence is CASSLGETGSSYEQYF. The CDR3 region has the DNA TGTGCCAGCAGCTTAGGTGAGACAGGGTCCTCCTACGAGCAGTACTTC. The full variable domain, its missing parts supplied by reference TRBV7-6 and TRBJ2-7, is GAGVSQSPRYKVTKRGQDVALRCDPISGHVSLYWYRQALGQGPEFLTYFNYEAQQDKSGLPNDRFSAERPEGSISTLTIQRTEQRDSAMYRCASSLGETGSSYEQYFGPGTRLTVT.

The chain carries TRBV18 and TRBJ1-6; D is unresolved. CDR1 is KGHSH and CDR2 is LQKENI in the germline V gene. V shed 5 bases and J shed 7 bases, with 6 bases lying between them. This CDR3 contains 12 residues. This chain's CDR3 is CASSLKNSPLHF. In DNA form, the CDR3 reads TGTGCCAGCTCATTAAAGAATTCACCCCTCCACTTT. The whole variable domain, filled in from reference TRBV18 and TRBJ1-6, reads NAGVMQNPRHLVRRRGQEARLRCSPMKGHSHVYWYRQLPEEGLKFMVYLQKENIIDESGMPKERFSAEFPKEGPSILRIQQVVRGDSAAYFCASSLKNSPLHFGNGTRLTVT.

V usage is TRBV6-5 and J usage is TRBJ2-5, with TRBD2 identical over 7 bases. The CDR3 totals 16 residues. Germline lookup yields CDR1 MNHEY and CDR2 SVGAGI. Trimming at V came to 3 bases and at J to 2 bases, leaving 9 bases not matched to a gene. DNA of the CDR3: TGTGCCAGCAGTTATGGGGCTAGCGGCGGACAAGAGACCCAGTACTTC. This codes for CASSYGASGGQETQYF.

J is TRBJ1-2 and V is TRBV7-3; D uncertain. The length of the CDR3 is 13 residues. Per the germline V gene, CDR1 is SGHTA and CDR2 is FQGTGA. V was clipped by 6 bases and J by 1 base, with 9 bases between them. DNA for the CDR3: TGTGCCAGCAGTGCCGACGGTAACTATGGCTACACCTTC. The encoded protein is CASSADGNYGYTF.

This clonotype occurred a few times. CDR3 in amino acids: CASTRGNEQFF. CDR3 nucleotides: TGTGCCAGCACCCGGGGTAATGAGCAGTTCTTC. The chain is built from TRBV6-2 or TRBV6-3 and TRBJ2-1; a possible D gene is TRBD2 (5 bases). CDR1 is MNHEY, CDR2 SVGEGT, per germline. The CDR3 loop spans 11 amino acids. V lost 7 bases to trimming and J lost 7 bases, with 8 bases between them.

The table lists this clonotype with many counts. This rearrangement joins TRBV20-1 to TRBJ2-1; possible D gene TRBD1, 6 bases. Trimming removed 5 bases from V and 8 bases from J, with 16 bases in between. Germline V gene data show CDR1 as DFQATT and CDR2 as SNEGSKA (reference sequence). The CDR3 runs to 13 residues. CDR3 sequence reads: CSALTNRADEQFF. The CDR3, as DNA: TGCAGTGCTCTTACAAACAGGGCTGATGAGCAGTTCTTC.

The chain couples TRBV19 to TRBJ2-3, with D possibly called TRBD1 or TRBD2 (5 bases each). From germline, CDR1 is LNHDA and CDR2 SQIVND (reference sequence). This CDR3 has 16 residues. V dropped 6 bases and J dropped 7 bases, with 23 bases sitting between them. The CDR3 is CASSPIGADYTYTQYF. The CDR3 DNA sequence: TGTGCCAGTAGCCCCATCGGGGCGGATTATACGTATACGCAGTATTTT.

The V and J genes are TRBV14 and TRBJ2-1; 8 positions agree with TRBD1. This CDR3 contains 15 residues. Trimming took 0 bases from V and 4 from J; bases not matched to a gene: 2. The germline V gene encodes CDR1 SGHDN and CDR2 FVKESK. The CDR3 loop reads CASSQDRGLYNEQFF. CDR3 DNA sequence: TGTGCCAGCAGCCAAGACAGGGGGCTGTACAATGAGCAGTTCTTC.